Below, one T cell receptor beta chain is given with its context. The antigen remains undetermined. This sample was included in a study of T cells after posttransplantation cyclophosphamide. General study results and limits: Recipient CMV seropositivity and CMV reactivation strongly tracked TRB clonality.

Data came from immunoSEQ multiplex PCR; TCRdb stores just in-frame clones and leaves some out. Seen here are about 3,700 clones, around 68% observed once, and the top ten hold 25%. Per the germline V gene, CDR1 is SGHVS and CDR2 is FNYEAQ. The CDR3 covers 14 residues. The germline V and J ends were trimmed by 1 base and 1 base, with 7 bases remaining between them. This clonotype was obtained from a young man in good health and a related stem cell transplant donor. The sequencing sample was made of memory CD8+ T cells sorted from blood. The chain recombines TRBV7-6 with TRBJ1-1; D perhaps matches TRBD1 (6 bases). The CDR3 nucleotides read TGTGCCAGCAGCTTAGAGGGGGAGAACACTGAAGCTTTCTTT. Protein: CASSLEGENTEAFF.